The T cell receptor beta chain under discussion was sequenced for a study of control samples from healthy donors and cancer patients. TCRdb keeps only in-frame clones here, not all; method: immunoSEQ multiplex PCR. Of around 170,000 clones in the sample, about 90% are singletons; the top ten hold 1.4%. V gave up 3 bases and J gave up 3 bases, with 14 bases separating them. The germline V gene has CDR1 MDHEN and CDR2 SYDVKM. This CDR3 has 15 amino acids. Material: blood. The sequence was collected from a woman aged 50 to 60 in good health. The chain links TRBV28 to TRBJ1-2, with D hard to call. The CDR3 here is CASSFFVYTDYGYTF. The DNA for the CDR3 is TGTGCCAGCAGTTTTTTCGTGTATACCGACTATGGCTACACCTTC.